This TCR beta chain was captured in a study of Graves' ophthalmopathy and Graves' hyperthyroidism. The CDR3 runs 13 residues. V shed 0 bases and J shed 3 bases, with 6 bases lying between them. CDR1 is SGHTA and CDR2 is FQGTGA in the germline V gene. This clonotype was seen repeatedly, ten times or more. Diagnostic conclusions were grounded in clinical symptoms, serum thyroxine, TRAb, thyroid ultrasound and orbital computed tomography. Transcripts of RNA were the source for amplifying TCR beta CDR3 regions. RT-PCR in the first round used HTBI primers; a second-round multiplex PCR followed. One entry per CDR3 protein, called by TCRdb with MiXCR from the multiplex PCR reads. The sample contains 300,000 to 400,000 distinct CDR3 sequences, about 15% of which appear only once.

The clonotype originates from an adult woman with stable Graves' hyperthyroidism. The sample taken for sequencing was peripheral blood. This chain uses TRBV7-3 with TRBJ2-7, with D possibly TRBD2 on 5 matching bases. This chain's CDR3 is CASSLTRDYEQYF. Written as DNA, the CDR3 is TGTGCCAGCAGCTTAACCCGGGACTACGAGCAGTACTTC.